Listed below are T cell receptor beta chains from one sample, sequenced in a study of T cell repertoires in cytomegalovirus infection. TCRdb redid the calling of the reads with MiXCR, one entry per CDR3 protein. Of approximately 750,000 distinct CDR3 sequences in the sample, roughly 35% were seen once. Input material: PBMCs. The receptor set was obtained from a human donor in good health (CMV status not recorded). Some clones in this sample may be carry-over from other donors' samples. Each CDR3 is given with its conserved first and last residue. The D gene is left open where the match is weak. For some rows the clone size is stated as once, few or many, or as a class when expanded; others skip it.

V gene: TRBV11-2
CDR3 length: 16
clone size: NA
J gene: TRBJ2-2
D gene: NA
CDR3 protein: CASSLSTGTNTGELFF
CDR3 DNA: TGTGCCAGCAGCTTATCGACCGGGACGAACACCGGGGAGCTGTTTTTT

V gene: TRBV28
CDR3 length: 14
clone size: NA
J gene: TRBJ1-1
D gene: TRBD1
CDR3 protein: CASSLNRGDTEAFF
CDR3 DNA: TGTGCCAGCAGTTTAAACAGGGGAGACACTGAAGCTTTCTTT

V gene: TRBV6-1
CDR3 length: 15
clone size: few
J gene: TRBJ2-2
D gene: NA
CDR3 protein: CASSEGRDYTGELFF
CDR3 DNA: TGTGCCAGCAGTGAAGGGCGGGATTACACCGGGGAGCTGTTTTTT

V gene: TRBV20-1
CDR3 length: 15
clone size: NA
J gene: TRBJ2-7
D gene: TRBD1
CDR3 protein: CSARGLGTAIYEQYF
CDR3 DNA: TGCAGTGCTAGAGGGCTCGGGACAGCTATTTACGAGCAGTACTTC

V gene: TRBV6-5
CDR3 length: 16
clone size: few
J gene: TRBJ1-6
D gene: TRBD1
CDR3 protein: CASSYSPGQRNSPLHF
CDR3 DNA: TGTGCCAGCAGTTACTCGCCGGGACAGAGAAATTCACCCCTCCACTTT

V gene: TRBV28
CDR3 length: 15
clone size: few
J gene: TRBJ2-7
D gene: TRBD1
CDR3 protein: CASSSVPGQAYEQYF
CDR3 DNA: TGTGCCAGCAGTTCCGTCCCGGGACAGGCCTACGAGCAGTACTTC

V gene: TRBV15
CDR3 length: 15
clone size: once
J gene: TRBJ1-2
D gene: TRBD1
CDR3 protein: CATSDGTASLYGYTF
CDR3 DNA: TGTGCCACCAGCGACGGGACAGCCTCTCTCTATGGCTACACCTTC

V gene: TRBV3-1
CDR3 length: 15
clone size: NA
J gene: TRBJ1-5
D gene: NA
CDR3 protein: CASSQTPLRNQPQHF
CDR3 DNA: TGTGCCAGCAGCCAAACCCCGTTACGTAATCAGCCCCAGCATTTT

V gene: TRBV7-6
CDR3 length: 16
clone size: few
J gene: TRBJ2-2
D gene: NA
CDR3 protein: CASSPERGHYTGELFF
CDR3 DNA: TGTGCCAGCAGCCCGGAGAGGGGACATTACACCGGGGAGCTGTTTTTT

V gene: TRBV2
CDR3 length: 14
clone size: NA
J gene: TRBJ2-1
D gene: TRBD2
CDR3 protein: CASSDWAGDNEQFF
CDR3 DNA: TGTGCCAGCAGTGACTGGGCGGGGGACAATGAGCAGTTCTTC

V gene: TRBV7-6
CDR3 length: 15
clone size: few
J gene: TRBJ2-2
D gene: NA
CDR3 protein: CASSRVGANTGELFF
CDR3 DNA: TGTGCCAGCAGCCGAGTGGGGGCGAACACCGGGGAGCTGTTTTTT

V gene: TRBV6-1
CDR3 length: 13
clone size: few
J gene: TRBJ2-5
D gene: NA
CDR3 protein: CASSDSRQETQYF
CDR3 DNA: TGTGCCAGTTCGGACAGTCGGCAAGAGACCCAGTACTTC

V gene: TRBV6-2/TRBV6-3
CDR3 length: 14
clone size: NA
J gene: TRBJ1-1
D gene: NA
CDR3 protein: CASRNTGYLNEAFF
CDR3 DNA: TGTGCCAGCAGAAACACAGGGTATCTGAATGAAGCTTTCTTT

V gene: TRBV7-6
CDR3 length: 13
clone size: few
J gene: TRBJ2-5
D gene: NA
CDR3 protein: CASSLESKKTQYF
CDR3 DNA: TGTGCCAGCAGCTTAGAAAGTAAGAAGACCCAGTACTTC

V gene: TRBV12-3/TRBV12-4
CDR3 length: 12
clone size: few
J gene: TRBJ2-7
D gene: NA
CDR3 protein: CASSHDNYEQYF
CDR3 DNA: TGTGCCAGCAGCCACGATAACTACGAGCAGTACTTC

V gene: TRBV6-1
CDR3 length: 16
clone size: NA
J gene: TRBJ1-5
D gene: NA
CDR3 protein: CARSGRGGTSNQPQHF
CDR3 DNA: TGTGCCCGCAGTGGTAGGGGAGGTACGAGCAATCAGCCCCAGCATTTT

V gene: TRBV29-1
CDR3 length: 11
clone size: NA
J gene: TRBJ2-4
D gene: TRBD1
CDR3 protein: CSGLEGQGQYF
CDR3 DNA: TGCAGCGGACTTGAAGGACAGGGGCAGTACTTC

V gene: TRBV7-2
CDR3 length: 15
clone size: few
J gene: TRBJ2-7
D gene: NA
CDR3 protein: CASSLDASYSYEQYF
CDR3 DNA: TGTGCCAGCAGCTTAGACGCTAGCTATTCCTACGAGCAGTACTTC

V gene: TRBV28
CDR3 length: 15
clone size: few
J gene: TRBJ2-6
D gene: NA
CDR3 protein: CASSLHLSGANVLTF
CDR3 DNA: TGTGCCAGCAGTTTACACCTCTCTGGGGCCAACGTCCTGACTTTC

V gene: TRBV12-3/TRBV12-4
CDR3 length: 16
clone size: NA
J gene: TRBJ2-2
D gene: TRBD2
CDR3 protein: CASSLEGGPSVGELFF
CDR3 DNA: TGTGCCAGCAGTTTAGAGGGAGGGCCCTCGGTCGGGGAGCTGTTTTTT

V gene: TRBV14
CDR3 length: 16
clone size: NA
J gene: TRBJ1-2
D gene: NA
CDR3 protein: CASSHPGTVVFGGYTF
CDR3 DNA: TGTGCCAGCAGCCACCCCGGGACCGTAGTATTCGGGGGCTACACCTTC

V gene: TRBV28
CDR3 length: 11
clone size: NA
J gene: TRBJ1-5
D gene: NA
CDR3 protein: CASSPDRPLHF
CDR3 DNA: TGTGCCAGCAGTCCGGACCGCCCCCTTCATTTT

V gene: TRBV5-5
CDR3 length: 14
clone size: NA
J gene: TRBJ2-5
D gene: NA
CDR3 protein: CASSLEPARETQYF
CDR3 DNA: TGTGCCAGCAGCTTGGAGCCAGCCCGGGAGACCCAGTACTTC

V gene: TRBV19
CDR3 length: 16
clone size: NA
J gene: TRBJ1-3
D gene: NA
CDR3 protein: CASTDRRRSRGNTIYF
CDR3 DNA: TGTGCCAGTACCGACAGGCGGAGGAGCCGGGGAAACACCATATATTTT

V gene: TRBV7-2
CDR3 length: 13
clone size: many
J gene: TRBJ1-2
D gene: NA
CDR3 protein: CASSYLVGYGYTF
CDR3 DNA: TGTGCCAGCAGCTACCTTGTGGGCTATGGCTACACCTTC

V gene: TRBV6-2/TRBV6-3
CDR3 length: 15
clone size: NA
J gene: TRBJ2-1
D gene: NA
CDR3 protein: CASSYGTLSYNEQFF
CDR3 DNA: TGTGCCAGCAGTTACGGGACCCTCTCCTACAATGAGCAGTTCTTC

V gene: TRBV7-8
CDR3 length: 16
clone size: many
J gene: TRBJ1-5
D gene: NA
CDR3 protein: CASSLLPGPGNQPQHF
CDR3 DNA: TGTGCCAGCAGCTTACTCCCGGGCCCGGGCAATCAGCCCCAGCATTTT

V gene: TRBV7-2
CDR3 length: 13
clone size: NA
J gene: TRBJ1-6
D gene: TRBD1
CDR3 protein: CASSLEWGGQGHF
CDR3 DNA: TGTGCCAGCAGCTTAGAGTGGGGGGGACAGGGCCACTTT

V gene: TRBV12-3/TRBV12-4
CDR3 length: 15
clone size: few
J gene: TRBJ2-2
D gene: NA
CDR3 protein: CASTYPTGFTGELFF
CDR3 DNA: TGTGCCAGCACCTACCCCACAGGGTTCACCGGGGAGCTGTTTTTT

V gene: TRBV6-6
CDR3 length: 16
clone size: few
J gene: TRBJ2-3
D gene: TRBD1
CDR3 protein: CASSELWTGFTDTQYF
CDR3 DNA: TGTGCCAGCAGTGAGCTTTGGACAGGGTTCACAGATACGCAGTATTTT

V gene: TRBV28
CDR3 length: 11
clone size: few
J gene: TRBJ1-2
D gene: NA
CDR3 protein: CASSSVLGYTF
CDR3 DNA: TGTGCCAGCAGTTCTGTATTGGGCTACACCTTC

V gene: TRBV6-6
CDR3 length: 16
clone size: few
J gene: TRBJ2-4
D gene: TRBD2
CDR3 protein: CASRAFTGGSGNIQYF
CDR3 DNA: TGTGCCAGCAGGGCTTTCACGGGGGGGAGCGGAAACATTCAGTACTTC

V gene: TRBV19
CDR3 length: 16
clone size: NA
J gene: TRBJ1-1
D gene: NA
CDR3 protein: CASSTDPDAARPEAFF
CDR3 DNA: TGTGCCAGTAGTACGGACCCGGACGCCGCTCGCCCTGAAGCTTTCTTT

V gene: TRBV4-1
CDR3 length: 15
clone size: NA
J gene: TRBJ1-5
D gene: NA
CDR3 protein: CASIRREGSDQPQHF
CDR3 DNA: TGCGCCAGCATCCGACGTGAAGGGTCGGATCAGCCCCAGCATTTT

V gene: TRBV11-2
CDR3 length: 15
clone size: NA
J gene: TRBJ2-1
D gene: NA
CDR3 protein: CASTPVGATYNEQFF
CDR3 DNA: TGTGCCAGCACCCCGGTGGGGGCTACCTACAATGAGCAGTTCTTC

V gene: TRBV7-2
CDR3 length: 16
clone size: few
J gene: TRBJ2-3
D gene: NA
CDR3 protein: CASSLAPPGSTDTQYF
CDR3 DNA: TGTGCCAGCAGCTTAGCGCCCCCGGGTAGCACAGATACGCAGTATTTT

V gene: TRBV24-1
CDR3 length: 17
clone size: NA
J gene: TRBJ1-2
D gene: TRBD1
CDR3 protein: CATSVPGRDRGSDGYTF
CDR3 DNA: TGTGCCACCAGTGTCCCCGGCCGGGACAGGGGGTCGGATGGCTACACCTTC